Below are 11 T cell receptor beta chains sequenced from a single sample in a study of T cells expressing NK-cell markers. TCRdb re-analyzed the 5' RACE reads; it lists each CDR3 protein once, without DNA. This sample's table has about 140,000 distinct CDR3 sequences. Sequenced: blood T cells: a sorted CD56 or NKG2C T cell subset, CD4+ or CD8+ T cells, or bulk PBMC T cells (not recorded which). The receptors originated from a man younger than 35 in good health.

This chain links TRBV24-1 with TRBJ2-1. Germline loops: CDR1 KGHDR, CDR2 SFDVKD. CDR3 length: 16 amino acids. CDR3 sequence: CATSDLLRGEDNEQFF.

Here the CDR3 reads CSAEGPENTEAFF. The V and J genes are TRBV29-1 and TRBJ1-1. The CDR3 has 13 amino acids. From germline, CDR1 is SQVTM and CDR2 ANQGSEA.

The chain employs TRBV27 and TRBJ2-1; the TCRdb D gene call, TRBD2, has no DNA to confirm it. Per the germline V gene, CDR1 is MNHEY and CDR2 is SMNVEV (reference sequence). This CDR3 is built from 15 residues. CDR3: CASSFAGRALNEQFF.

The chain is built from TRBV7-9 and TRBJ2-1; TCRdb calls TRBD1, which cannot be checked without DNA. The germline V gene encodes CDR1 SEHNR and CDR2 FQNEAQ (reference sequence). This CDR3 has 16 amino acids. The CDR3 spells CASSRADRVNYNEQFF.

The chain employs TRBV15 and TRBJ2-5; TCRdb indicates TRBD2, and absent DNA this call remains unverified. The CDR3 totals 15 residues. In germline, CDR1 is LNHNV, CDR2 YYDKDF (reference sequence). CDR3 region: CATSRDRGVRETQYF.

The rearrangement uses TRBV20-1 and TRBJ2-1; the D call of TRBD2 rests on TCRdb alone, since no DNA is present to check it. This CDR3 comprises 16 residues. Germline lookup yields CDR1 DFQATT and CDR2 SNEGSKA (reference sequence). The CDR3 spells CSARNLAGGPGNEQFF.

The J gene is TRBJ2-1, the V gene TRBV19; the TCRdb D gene call, TRBD2, has no DNA to confirm it. This CDR3 has 14 amino acids. Per the germline V gene, CDR1 is LNHDA and CDR2 is SQIVND (reference sequence). The CDR3 sequence: CASRTSGRLNEQFF.

The chain joins TRBV27 to TRBJ2-7. Germline V gene sequence: CDR1 MNHEY, CDR2 SMNVEV (reference sequence). The CDR3 runs 13 residues. CDR3: CASGSGGSYEQYF.

The chain combines TRBV20-1 with TRBJ1-1; TCRdb names TRBD1, which stays unverified in the absence of DNA. Germline V lookup: CDR1 DFQATT, CDR2 SNEGSKA (reference sequence). The CDR3 contains 13 residues. The chain's CDR3 is CSAGGHLNTEAFF.

The chain is built from TRBV12-3 or TRBV12-4 and TRBJ2-5; the D call from TCRdb, TRBD2, cannot be confirmed without DNA. The CDR3 is made up of 14 amino acids. CDR3 region: CASRPTPSLETQYF.

V gene TRBV21-1 combines with J gene TRBJ2-7; without DNA, the TCRdb call of TRBD1 cannot be checked. TRBV21-1 is flagged as a pseudogene. This CDR3 has 14 amino acids. CDR3 protein: CASRQGALSNEQYF.